The entry below gives a single T cell receptor (beta chain) sequence along with its context. The run depth of the assay was deep. Around 30,000 T cell genomes (about 0.3 ug DNA) went into each PBMC replicate. Ten immunoSEQ deep assay plates were used to sequence the DNA of unsorted PBMCs. Data came from immunoSEQ multiplex PCR; TCRdb stores just in-frame clones and leaves some out. The repertoire has about 470,000 clones, around 79% of them found once; the top ten carry less than 15%. The source of the sample is a study of shared clonotypes between healthy human individuals. Germline V gene lookup returns CDR1 SNHLY and CDR2 FYNNEI. The CDR3 runs to 15 residues. V dropped 4 bases and J dropped 0 bases, with 10 bases sitting between them.

Input material: PBMCs. The chain employs TRBV2 and TRBJ2-1; a weak D match, TRBD2 (5 bases). The sequence derives from a woman aged 40 to 50 in good health. Some clones in this sample may be carry-over from other donors' samples. The CDR3 coding sequence is TGTGCCAGCAGTGCCAGGAGGAGCTCCTACAATGAGCAGTTCTTC. Its protein is CASSARRSSYNEQFF. The variable domain in full, with the rest retrieved from reference TRBV2 and TRBJ2-1, is EPEVTQTPSHQVTQMGQEVILRCVPISNHLYFYWYRQILGQKVEFLVSFYNNEISEKSEIFDDQFSVERPDGSNFTLKIRSTKLEDSAMYFCASSARRSSYNEQFFGPGTRLTVL.